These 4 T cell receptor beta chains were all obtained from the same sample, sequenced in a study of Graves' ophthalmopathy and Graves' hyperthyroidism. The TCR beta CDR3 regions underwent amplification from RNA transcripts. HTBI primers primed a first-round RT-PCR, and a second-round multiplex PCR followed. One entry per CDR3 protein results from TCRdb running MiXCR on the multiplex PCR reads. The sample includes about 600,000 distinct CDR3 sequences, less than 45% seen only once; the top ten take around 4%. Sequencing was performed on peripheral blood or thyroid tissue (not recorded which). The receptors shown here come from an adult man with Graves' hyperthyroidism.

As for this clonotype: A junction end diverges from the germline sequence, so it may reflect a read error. This chain's CDR3 is CASSSPGGETQHF. The DNA of the CDR3 is TGTGCCAGCAGCTCCCCCGGGGGGGAGACCCAGCACTTC. The chain employs TRBV9 and TRBJ2-5; TRBD2 aligns across 8 bases. Per germline, CDR1 SGDLS and CDR2 YYNGEE. The length of the CDR3 is 13 residues. Filled out from reference TRBV9 and TRBJ2-5, the complete variable domain reads DSGVTQTPKHLITATGQRVTLRCSPRSGDLSVYWYQQSLDQGLQFLIQYYNGEERAKGNILERFSAQQFPDLHSELNLSSLELGDSALYFCASSSPGGETQHFGPGTRLLVL.

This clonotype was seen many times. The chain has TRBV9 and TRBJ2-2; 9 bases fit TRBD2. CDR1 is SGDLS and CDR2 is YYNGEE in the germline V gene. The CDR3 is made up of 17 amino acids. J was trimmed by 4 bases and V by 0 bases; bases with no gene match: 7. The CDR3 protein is CASSVVAGGLGTGELFF. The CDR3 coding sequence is TGTGCCAGCAGCGTAGTTGCGGGAGGGTTGGGCACCGGGGAGCTGTTTTTT.

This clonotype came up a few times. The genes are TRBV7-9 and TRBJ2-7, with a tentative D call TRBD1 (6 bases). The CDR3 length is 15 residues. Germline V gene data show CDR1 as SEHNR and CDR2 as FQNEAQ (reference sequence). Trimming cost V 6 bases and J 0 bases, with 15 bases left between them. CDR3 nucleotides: TGTGCCAGCAGTTACGACAGGCTCAGCTCCTACGAGCAGTACTTC. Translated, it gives CASSYDRLSSYEQYF.

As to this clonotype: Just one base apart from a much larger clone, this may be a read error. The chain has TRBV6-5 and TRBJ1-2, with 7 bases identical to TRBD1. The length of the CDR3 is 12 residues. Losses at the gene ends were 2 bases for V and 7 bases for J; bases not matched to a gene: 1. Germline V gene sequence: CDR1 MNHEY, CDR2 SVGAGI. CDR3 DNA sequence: TGTGCCAGCAGTTACGGACAGGTTGGCTACACCTTC. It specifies CASSYGQVGYTF.